One sample yielded the 23 T cell receptor beta chains listed below, sequenced in a study of intratumoral heterogeneity in liver cancer. Data came from immunoSEQ multiplex PCR; TCRdb stores just in-frame clones and leaves some out. The sample consists of some 21,000 clones, about two thirds of them appearing once. The specimen was tumor-adjacent normal tissue, collected before any cancer treatment. Receptors were obtained from an older woman with hepatocellular carcinoma.

V gene TRBV5-1 combines with J gene TRBJ2-4, with D perhaps matching TRBD1 or TRBD2 (5 bases each). CDR1 SGHRS and CDR2 YFSETQ come from the germline V gene. Between the trimmed V and J ends, which lost 3 bases and 0 bases, there was a span of 13 bases. The CDR3 is 16 amino acids. In DNA form, the CDR3 reads TGCGCCAGCAGCTACTACGAGGGGAGAGCCAAAAACATTCAGTACTTC. This encodes CASSYYEGRAKNIQYF.

This chain connects TRBV5-1 to TRBJ2-1; 11 bases agree with TRBD2. Unmatched junction bases numbered 10, after V lost 4 bases and J lost 7 bases. This CDR3 region has 16 residues. Looked up from germline, CDR1 is SGHRS and CDR2 is YFSETQ. The CDR3 DNA reads as TGCGCCAGCAGCCATTTACGGACTAGCGGGCAAAATGAGCAGTTCTTC. This codes for CASSHLRTSGQNEQFF.

The gene calls are TRBV5-1 and TRBJ2-7; 10 positions match TRBD1. With 4 bases clipped from V and 0 bases from J, the junction kept 10 bases outside the gene matches. CDR3 size: 17 residues. CDR1 SGHRS and CDR2 YFSETQ come from the germline V gene. The CDR3 DNA reads TGCGCCAGCAGCCGGGGACAGGGGAGTCTCTACTCCTACGAGCAGTACTTC. It yields the protein CASSRGQGSLYSYEQYF.

This chain connects TRBV19 to TRBJ2-7; 9 bases agree with TRBD1. Germline V CDR1 and CDR2: LNHDA, SQIVND (reference sequence). The CDR3 is 15 residues long. V shed 1 base, J shed 6 bases, and the junction held 7 bases outside the gene matches. CDR3 bases: TGTGCCAGTAGTATAGCTGGGACAGGGCTCGGCGAGCAGTACTTC. It specifies CASSIAGTGLGEQYF.

A note on this clone: The junction differs from germline at one of its ends, possibly a read error. The chain combines TRBV19 with TRBJ2-5; 7 bases are a match to TRBD2. The V gene's germline CDR1 is LNHDA and CDR2 SQIVND (reference sequence). The CDR3 consists of 12 residues. The CDR3 bases are TGTGCCAGTAGTATATGGGGAGGGCTGGCAAACTTC. It translates to CASSIWGGLANF.

The rearrangement uses TRBV18 and TRBJ1-5; a possible D gene is TRBD1 (5 bases). The germline V gene encodes CDR1 KGHSH and CDR2 LQKENI. V dropped 5 bases and J dropped 0 bases, with 8 bases sitting between them. This CDR3 contains 14 residues. The CDR3 DNA is TGTGCCAGCTCATTGACAGATAGCAATCAGCCCCAGCATTTT. Amino acids: CASSLTDSNQPQHF.

The gene calls are TRBV6-5 and TRBJ2-7; 8 bases map to TRBD2. CDR1 MNHEY and CDR2 SVGAGI come from the germline V gene. Trimming cost V 6 bases and J 5 bases; bases outside gene matches: 9. The CDR3 consists of 14 residues. The DNA of the CDR3 is TGTGCCAGCAGGAAACTAGCGGCACTAAACGAGCAGTACTTC. Residues: CASRKLAALNEQYF.

By sample share, this clone is medium-sized (0.01 to 0.1%). The genes are TRBV5-1 and TRBJ1-5, with D possibly TRBD1 on 5 matching bases. Between the trimmed V and J ends, which lost 4 bases and 0 bases, there was a span of 5 bases. Germline V gene data show CDR1 as SGHRS and CDR2 as YFSETQ. The CDR3 has 13 amino acids. The CDR3 here is CASSRGSNQPQHF. CDR3 DNA sequence: TGCGCCAGCAGCAGGGGTAGCAATCAGCCCCAGCATTTT.

V gene TRBV27 combines with J gene TRBJ2-3; 9 nucleotides align to TRBD2. The germline gives CDR1 MNHEY, CDR2 SMNVEV (reference sequence). This CDR3 region has 15 residues. The J segment lost 1 base and the V segment lost 5 bases, leaving 4 bases of the junction unmatched. CDR3 coding DNA: TGTGCCAGCAGTACTAGCGGGCAGGGCACAGATACGCAGTATTTT. The encoded protein is CASSTSGQGTDTQYF.

The J gene is TRBJ2-2, the V gene TRBV19; 11 nucleotides match TRBD2. CDR1 LNHDA and CDR2 SQIVND come from the germline V gene (reference sequence). Trimming at V came to 7 bases and at J to 2 bases, leaving 9 bases not matched to a gene. This CDR3 is 17 amino acids long. The CDR3 loop reads CASIRSSGRLNTGELFF. The CDR3 DNA sequence: TGTGCCAGTATTCGGTCTAGCGGGAGGCTTAACACCGGGGAGCTGTTTTTT.

This clone was detected only once. The chain recombines TRBV7-2 with TRBJ1-2; D uncertain. The CDR3 is 13 amino acids. With 3 bases removed from V and 2 bases from J, the gap between germline ends came to 7 bases. Germline V gene sequence: CDR1 SGHTA, CDR2 FQGNSA. The CDR3 protein is CASSFGPNYGYTF. DNA for the CDR3: TGTGCCAGCAGCTTCGGGCCCAACTATGGCTACACCTTC.

This clone was recorded a few times. The chain joins TRBV28 to TRBJ2-5, with a weak D call TRBD2 (5 bases). With 4 bases removed from V and 5 bases from J, the gap between germline ends came to 14 bases. Germline-derived CDR1 and CDR2 are MDHEN and SYDVKM. The CDR3 runs to 14 residues. The CDR3 is CASSSTASGETQYF. CDR3 DNA: TGTGCCAGCAGTTCGACGGCCTCGGGGGAGACCCAGTACTTC. Full variable domain (rest looked up from reference TRBV28 and TRBJ2-5): DVKVTQSSRYLVKRTGEKVFLECVQDMDHENMFWYRQDPGLGLRLIYFSYDVKMKEKGDIPEGYSVSREKKERFSLILESASTNQTSMYLCASSSTASGETQYFGPGTRLLVL.

This clone was recorded a few times. The chain couples TRBV19 to TRBJ1-5; no definite D call. The CDR3 length is 14 residues. Per the germline V gene, CDR1 is LNHDA and CDR2 is SQIVND (reference sequence). V was pared by 4 bases and J by 0 bases, with 7 bases between. DNA for the CDR3: TGTGCCAGTAGTACGGACTATAGCAATCAGCCCCAGCATTTT. Residues: CASSTDYSNQPQHF.

J is TRBJ2-3 and V is TRBV9; 8 bases are shared with TRBD1. The ends lost 0 bases at V and 3 bases at J; junction bases unmatched: 3. Germline-derived CDR1 and CDR2 are SGDLS and YYNGEE. This CDR3 contains 15 residues. CDR3 in DNA: TGTGCCAGCAGCGTAGGACAGGGGTTAACAGATACGCAGTATTTT. It yields the protein CASSVGQGLTDTQYF. Full variable domain (missing parts from reference TRBV9 and TRBJ2-3): DSGVTQTPKHLITATGQRVTLRCSPRSGDLSVYWYQQSLDQGLQFLIQYYNGEERAKGNILERFSAQQFPDLHSELNLSSLELGDSALYFCASSVGQGLTDTQYFGPGTRLTVL.

Judged by abundance, this clone is medium-sized. This chain links TRBV19 with TRBJ2-1, with D uncertain. Germline CDR1 LNHDA, CDR2 SQIVND (reference sequence). V lost 6 bases and J 5 bases, leaving 17 bases between the germline ends. The CDR3 has 15 amino acids. The CDR3 bases are TGTGCCAGTAGCCCCATAGGGTGGGAAGACAATGAGCAGTTCTTC. This sequence encodes CASSPIGWEDNEQFF.

This rearrangement joins TRBV7-9 to TRBJ2-7; TRBD1 agrees at 12 bases. CDR1 and CDR2 from the germline V gene are SEHNR and FQNEAQ (reference sequence). With V trimmed by 4 bases and J by 7 bases, 8 bases remained unmatched. This CDR3 contains 15 residues. CDR3 protein: CASSYPGQGAGEQYF. Here the CDR3 DNA reads TGTGCCAGCAGCTACCCGGGACAGGGGGCGGGAGAGCAGTACTTC.

J is TRBJ2-6 and V is TRBV30; 7 nucleotides align to TRBD2. The CDR3 spans 18 residues. The germline V gene encodes CDR1 GTSNPN and CDR2 SVGIG (reference sequence). After removal of 0 bases from V and 0 bases from J, the junction contained 8 bases not matched to a gene. The chain's CDR3 is CAWSVSGGYYSGANVLTF. As DNA, the CDR3 is TGTGCCTGGAGTGTATCGGGGGGTTACTACTCTGGGGCCAACGTCCTGACTTTC.

This chain links TRBV2 with TRBJ1-2; 12 bases align to TRBD1. Germline loops: CDR1 SNHLY, CDR2 FYNNEI. The length of the CDR3 is 14 residues. V shed 5 bases, J shed 6 bases, and the junction held 4 bases outside the gene matches. The CDR3 protein is CASSLGQGADGYTF. CDR3 coding DNA: TGTGCCAGCAGTCTGGGACAGGGGGCTGATGGCTACACCTTC. The complete variable domain, with remaining parts taken from reference TRBV2 and TRBJ1-2, reads EPEVTQTPSHQVTQMGQEVILRCVPISNHLYFYWYRQILGQKVEFLVSFYNNEISEKSEIFDDQFSVERPDGSNFTLKIRSTKLEDSAMYFCASSLGQGADGYTFGSGTRLTVV.

V and J are TRBV28 and TRBJ2-4; 9 bases align to TRBD2. The germline CDR1 and CDR2 sequences are MDHEN and SYDVKM. CDR3 length equals 18 residues. Trimming at V came to 3 bases and at J to 0 bases, leaving 9 bases not matched to a gene. In DNA, the CDR3 is TGTGCCAGCAGTTTTAGCGGCGGGAGGGTTCTAGCCAAAAACATTCAGTACTTC. It encodes CASSFSGGRVLAKNIQYF.

The chain recombines TRBV18 with TRBJ1-3; 7 bases match TRBD1. The CDR3 loop spans 16 amino acids. The junction had 9 bases not matched to a gene; V was cut back by 6 bases and J by 1 base. The germline V gene encodes CDR1 KGHSH and CDR2 LQKENI. The DNA for the CDR3 is TGTGCCAGCTCCTCAATACAGGGGCCTTCTGGAAACACCATATATTTT. This sequence encodes CASSSIQGPSGNTIYF.

With regard to this clone: At one of its ends the junction is not consistent with the germline gene, which may arise from a read error. For the CDR3, the DNA is TGTGCCAGTAGTATTGGAGGACACTTCGCGTCCTTC. Translated: CASSIGGHFASF. This chain connects TRBV19 to TRBJ1-2; a weak D match, TRBD1 (5 bases). CDR3 size: 12 residues. Germline assignment: CDR1 LNHDA and CDR2 SQIVND (reference sequence).

The chain couples TRBV28 to TRBJ1-1; 8 bases map to TRBD1. Germline-derived CDR1 and CDR2 are MDHEN and SYDVKM. This CDR3 region has 12 residues. V dropped 7 bases and J dropped 6; count of bases not matched to a gene: 4. The CDR3 DNA reads as TGTGCCAGCACCCGACAGGGGTCTGAAGCTTTCTTT. Its translation is CASTRQGSEAFF.

This clone was seen a handful of times. V and J are TRBV7-8 and TRBJ1-4; D is uncertain. The ends were cut back, 3 bases at V and 3 bases at J, with 8 bases in the middle. CDR3 size: 14 residues. Germline values: CDR1 SGHVS, CDR2 FQNEAQ. This CDR3 reads CASSFGSPNEKLFF. Written as DNA, the CDR3 is TGTGCCAGCAGCTTCGGGAGCCCTAATGAAAAACTGTTTTTT.